The 30 T cell receptor beta chains presented below share a single source sample, sequenced in a study of cytomegalovirus exposure and HLA in healthy donors. Data came from immunoSEQ multiplex PCR; TCRdb stores just in-frame clones and leaves some out. Among over 50,000 clones, more than 85% were seen once, and the ten largest hold under 5.5%. The sample was PBMCs. All receptors come from a man aged 18 to 35 in good health and CMV-seropositive.

The V call is TRBV5-1, the J call TRBJ2-1; no clear D. V lost 0 bases, J lost 12 bases, and 10 bases lay in between. Germline V gene lookup returns CDR1 SGHRS and CDR2 YFSETQ. The CDR3 covers 12 residues. CDR3 protein: CASSLASNPQFF. DNA for the CDR3: TGCGCCAGCAGCTTGGCCTCTAACCCGCAGTTCTTC.

This clone was picked up a small number of times. The rearrangement joins TRBV5-4 to TRBJ2-2, with D possibly being TRBD1 (5 bases). The CDR3 has 15 residues. Trimming shortened V by 0 bases and J by 4 bases, and 10 bases separated the two germline ends. CDR1 and CDR2 from the germline V gene are SGHNT and YYREEE (reference sequence). CDR3 nucleotides: TGTGCCAGCAGCTTGGCCGGACATACCACCGGGGAGCTGTTTTTT. Protein sequence: CASSLAGHTTGELFF.

This chain uses TRBV27 with TRBJ1-1, with 7 bases identical to TRBD1. Unmatched junction bases numbered 5, after V lost 3 bases and J lost 1 base. CDR1 is MNHEY, CDR2 SMNVEV, per germline (reference sequence). The length of the CDR3 is 15 residues. The CDR3 DNA is TGTGCCAGCAGTTTGCACGGGACAGCGAACACTGAAGCTTTCTTT. Translated: CASSLHGTANTEAFF.

This chain joins TRBV4-1 and TRBJ2-1; D might be TRBD2 (6 bases). The CDR3 has 15 amino acids. The V and J ends lost 5 bases and 7 bases respectively, with 18 bases between them. Germline V gene data show CDR1 as MGHRA and CDR2 as YSYEKL. The CDR3 protein is CASSVSGPIVNEQFF. CDR3 DNA: TGCGCCAGCAGCGTTAGCGGCCCGATTGTGAATGAGCAGTTCTTC.

The chain links TRBV18 to TRBJ1-4; no firm D call. The CDR3 totals 13 residues. Germline V gene data show CDR1 as KGHSH and CDR2 as LQKENI. Trimming took 1 base from V and 5 from J, leaving 5 bases between them. In DNA form, the CDR3 reads TGTGCCAGCTCACCACGGCAAAATGAAAAACTGTTTTTT. This codes for CASSPRQNEKLFF.

The CDR3 DNA reads as TGTGCCAGCAGTTACTCACTCCTGGGCACTGAGCAGTACTTC. Translation: CASSYSLLGTEQYF. This chain joins TRBV6-6 and TRBJ2-7; D gene uncertain. CDR3 length equals 14 residues. V was pared by 0 bases and J by 7 bases, with 13 bases between. The germline V gene has CDR1 MNHNY and CDR2 SVGAGI (reference sequence).

The chain links TRBV28 to TRBJ2-7; maybe TRBD2 (6 bases). Germline V gene sequence: CDR1 MDHEN, CDR2 SYDVKM. The CDR3 loop spans 13 amino acids. V gave up 3 bases and J gave up 12 bases, with 18 bases separating them. Written as DNA, the CDR3 is TGTGCCAGCAGTTTTGGGACTTCCCGACTGCGGTACTTC. This encodes CASSFGTSRLRYF.

The count of this clone is one. The chain links TRBV19 to TRBJ1-5; possibly TRBD1 for D (6 bases). V was trimmed by 5 bases and J by 7 bases, leaving 15 bases between them. CDR1 is LNHDA and CDR2 is SQIVND in the germline V gene (reference sequence). The CDR3 is 14 residues long. The CDR3 region is CASSVSQGRQPQHF. As DNA, the CDR3 is TGTGCCAGTAGTGTCTCACAGGGAAGGCAGCCCCAGCATTTT.

V is TRBV7-2 and J is TRBJ2-7, with a weak D call TRBD1 (6 bases). The V end was cut by 1 base, the J end by 6 bases, with 16 bases between. Per the germline V gene, CDR1 is SGHTA and CDR2 is FQGNSA. This CDR3 is built from 15 residues. CDR3 sequence (DNA): TGTGCCAGCAGCTTAGAGGCTTTCCAGGGGAGCGAGCAGTACTTC. Translated, it gives CASSLEAFQGSEQYF.

This chain joins TRBV28 and TRBJ2-7; 9 bases fit TRBD1. In germline, CDR1 is MDHEN, CDR2 SYDVKM. CDR3 size: 15 residues. V was pared by 2 bases and J by 2 bases, with 4 bases of the junction left unmatched. In DNA form, the CDR3 reads TGTGCCAGCAGTTTACTGGGACAGGGAGCCTACGAGCAGTACTTC. Translation gives CASSLLGQGAYEQYF.

The V call is TRBV14, the J call TRBJ2-1, with TRBD1 as a possible D gene (5 bases). The CDR3 has 16 amino acids. Deletions cut 2 bases from V and 6 bases from J, with 17 bases between. Germline CDR1 and CDR2: SGHDN and FVKESK. The CDR3 loop reads CASSQLSRAYRNEQFF. The CDR3 DNA sequence: TGTGCCAGCAGCCAACTATCCAGGGCATATCGCAATGAGCAGTTCTTC.

V is TRBV2 and J is TRBJ1-1; D unclear. The germline V gene has CDR1 SNHLY and CDR2 FYNNEI. V shed 2 bases and J shed 5 bases, with 9 bases lying between them. The CDR3 totals 13 residues. The CDR3, as DNA: TGTGCCAGCAGTGAAAGAGGGAGAACTGAAGCTTTCTTT. Its protein product is CASSERGRTEAFF.

The rearrangement joins TRBV7-2 to TRBJ2-7; D is possibly TRBD2 (6 bases). The germline V gene encodes CDR1 SGHTA and CDR2 FQGNSA. The V end was cut by 1 base, the J end by 3 bases, with 13 bases between. The CDR3 covers 15 residues. The DNA of the CDR3 is TGTGCCAGCAGCTTAGTGGAGGGGCAGCGCTACGAGCAGTACTTC. This gives the protein CASSLVEGQRYEQYF.

V is TRBV7-2 and J is TRBJ1-5, with D tentatively TRBD1 (5 bases). Germline V lookup: CDR1 SGHTA, CDR2 FQGNSA. Between the trimmed V and J ends, which lost 3 bases and 5 bases, there was a span of 14 bases. The CDR3 sequence is 15 residues long. Here the CDR3 reads CASSFNGGFHQPQHF. Written as DNA, the CDR3 is TGTGCCAGCAGCTTTAACGGGGGTTTTCATCAGCCCCAGCATTTT.

This clone is a singleton in its sample. The chain uses TRBV5-4 and TRBJ2-5; 8 bases align to TRBD2. Germline trimming cut 4 bases from V and 2 bases from J; bases unmatched to any gene: 10. The CDR3 has 16 residues. CDR1 is SGHNT, CDR2 YYREEE, per germline (reference sequence). CDR3 residues: CASSLVIAGPQETQYF. The CDR3 DNA sequence: TGTGCCAGCAGCCTGGTAATAGCGGGACCTCAAGAGACCCAGTACTTC. Filled out from reference TRBV5-4 and TRBJ2-5, the complete variable domain reads ETGVTQSPTHLIKTRGQQVTLRCSSQSGHNTVSWYQQALGQGPQFIFQYYREEENGRGNFPPRFSGLQFPNYSSELNVNALELDDSALYLCASSLVIAGPQETQYFGPGTRLLVL.

V and J are TRBV7-2 and TRBJ1-5; TRBD1 might be the D (6 bases). CDR3 length: 15 residues. V was pared by 0 bases and J by 1 base, with 7 bases between. Germline V gene data show CDR1 as SGHTA and CDR2 as FQGNSA. The CDR3 DNA reads TGTGCCAGCAGCTTAGCGAGGGGGAGCAATCAGCCCCAGCATTTT. This encodes CASSLARGSNQPQHF.

This clone was found once. The V call is TRBV28, the J call TRBJ2-7, with 8 bases identical to TRBD1. V was pared by 8 bases and J by 1 base, with 13 bases of the junction left unmatched. Per germline, CDR1 MDHEN and CDR2 SYDVKM. The CDR3 contains 16 residues. CDR3 region: CASSHPPGQDSYEQYF. In DNA form, the CDR3 reads TGTGCCAGCTCACATCCACCGGGACAGGATTCCTACGAGCAGTACTTC.

The J gene is TRBJ1-1, the V gene TRBV4-1; D not certain. V was clipped by 2 bases and J by 4 bases, with 8 bases between them. The CDR3 length is 13 residues. Germline loops: CDR1 MGHRA, CDR2 YSYEKL. The CDR3 sequence is CASSQRESTEAFF. The CDR3 region has the DNA TGCGCCAGCAGCCAAAGGGAGTCCACTGAAGCTTTCTTT.

The chain uses TRBV18 and TRBJ2-5; tentatively, D is TRBD1 (6 bases). V dropped 2 bases and J dropped 5 bases, with 15 bases sitting between them. CDR1 and CDR2 (germline): KGHSH, LQKENI. CDR3 length equals 15 residues. In DNA form, the CDR3 reads TGTGCCAGCTCACCATCTACAGGGAGCTTGGAGACCCAGTACTTC. Translated, it gives CASSPSTGSLETQYF.

The genes are TRBV6-5 and TRBJ2-2; TRBD2 matches 7 bases. This CDR3 is 15 amino acids long. Germline-derived CDR1 and CDR2 are MNHEY and SVGAGI. The J segment lost 4 bases and the V segment lost 5 bases, leaving 7 bases of the junction unmatched. CDR3 sequence: CASSLGDYGTGELFF. The CDR3 bases are TGTGCCAGCAGTCTGGGGGACTACGGCACCGGGGAGCTGTTTTTT.

This sequence joins TRBV28 and TRBJ1-5; the match to TRBD1 covers 7 bases. This CDR3 comprises 14 residues. Germline V gene sequence: CDR1 MDHEN, CDR2 SYDVKM. The trim removed 4 bases at V and 3 bases at J, leaving 3 bases unmatched. CDR3 sequence (DNA): TGTGCCAGCAGTTCGGGGACAGACAATCAGCCCCAGCATTTT. This codes for CASSSGTDNQPQHF.

The rearrangement links TRBV19 to TRBJ2-7, with 7 nucleotides matching TRBD2. The CDR3 loop spans 13 amino acids. Germline V gene lookup returns CDR1 LNHDA and CDR2 SQIVND (reference sequence). V shed 5 bases and J 4 bases; nucleotides not matched to a gene: 5. Here the CDR3 DNA reads TGTGCCAGTAGTCAAGGACTAGATTACGAGCAGTACTTC. Translating gives CASSQGLDYEQYF.

This rearrangement joins TRBV5-5 to TRBJ2-1, with TRBD2 identical over 8 bases. Losses at the gene ends were 2 bases for V and 8 bases for J; bases not matched to a gene: 12. Germline lookup yields CDR1 SGHKS and CDR2 YYEKEE (reference sequence). CDR3 size: 16 residues. The DNA of the CDR3 is TGTGCCAGCAGCTTTAATAGCGGGACTAGTGAGGATGAGCAGTTCTTC. This gives the protein CASSFNSGTSEDEQFF.

This clone was seen a single time. For the CDR3, the DNA is TGTGCCAGCAGGCCAGGGGGCGAGGGAATCTTAAATGAAAAACTGTTTTTT. The encoded protein is CASRPGGEGILNEKLFF. The V and J genes are TRBV2 and TRBJ1-4; TRBD1 agrees at 8 bases. J gave up 5 bases and V 6 bases, and 14 bases lay outside the gene matches. This CDR3 is 17 amino acids long. The germline CDR1 and CDR2 sequences are SNHLY and FYNNEI.

The chain is built from TRBV5-1 and TRBJ1-2; perhaps TRBD1 as D (5 bases). Trimming removed 3 bases from V and 6 bases from J, with 12 bases in between. The length of the CDR3 is 13 residues. Germline CDR1 reads SGHRS; CDR2 reads YFSETQ. The CDR3 sequence is CASSSSQGNGYTF. The CDR3 DNA reads TGCGCCAGCAGCTCGTCGCAGGGTAATGGCTACACCTTC.

The chain recombines TRBV10-1 with TRBJ2-1, with 8 positions matching TRBD1. Germline V gene data show CDR1 as WNHNN and CDR2 as SYGVQD (reference sequence). This CDR3 spans 15 amino acids. J was trimmed by 2 bases and V by 2 bases; bases with no gene match: 2. DNA of the CDR3: TGCGCCAGCAGTGAGGTGGGACAGGCCTACAATGAGCAGTTCTTC. Translation: CASSEVGQAYNEQFF.

The chain uses TRBV7-9 and TRBJ2-7, with 11 bases aligning to TRBD2. J was trimmed by 0 bases and V by 5 bases; bases with no gene match: 6. Germline loops: CDR1 SEHNR, CDR2 FQNEAQ (reference sequence). The length of the CDR3 is 16 residues. CDR3 protein: CASSRLTSGSSYEQYF. The CDR3 DNA is TGTGCCAGCAGCAGACTCACTAGCGGGAGCTCCTACGAGCAGTACTTC.

The V call is TRBV6-4, the J call TRBJ2-3, with D maybe TRBD2 (5 bases). This CDR3 region has 13 residues. Per germline, CDR1 MRHNA and CDR2 SNTAGT. V lost 6 bases, J lost 3 bases, and 10 bases lay in between. In DNA form, the CDR3 reads TGTGCCAGCAGCAAACTAGAAACAGATACGCAGTATTTT. This encodes CASSKLETDTQYF.

J is TRBJ2-1 and V is TRBV6-5; 7 bases agree with TRBD1. CDR3 length: 16 residues. The J segment lost 2 bases and the V segment lost 0 bases, leaving 4 bases of the junction unmatched. Germline values: CDR1 MNHEY, CDR2 SVGAGI. The CDR3 is CASSYSNRGTYNEQFF. The CDR3 DNA sequence: TGTGCCAGCAGTTACTCGAACAGGGGCACCTACAATGAGCAGTTCTTC.

V is TRBV2 and J is TRBJ2-3, with TRBD2 identical over 9 bases. The V gene's germline CDR1 is SNHLY and CDR2 FYNNEI. This CDR3 comprises 16 residues. V was pared by 10 bases and J by 2 bases, with 13 bases of the junction left unmatched. CDR3 DNA sequence: TGTGCCACCTTATCCGGACTAGCGCTAATCACAGATACGCAGTATTTT. Its protein is CATLSGLALITDTQYF.